These 3 T cell receptor beta chains came from one sample sequenced in a study of blood T cells in healthy people across ages. It was with a sample-barcoded 5' primer and a J-beta primer mix that a second PCR of roughly 7 to 12 cycles was run. TCRdb independently ran MiXCR on the 5' RACE reads; one entry per CDR3 protein. The sample shows 650,000 to 950,000 distinct CDR3 sequences, 44% of them seen only once. The sequenced sample was blood. Receptors originate from a man between 60 and 75 years old in good health.

This clonotype was seen repeatedly, ten times or more. An end of the junction differs from the germline gene, which may be a read error. The chain joins TRBV5-1 to TRBJ2-3, with D uncertain. Germline CDR1 and CDR2: SGHRS and YFSETQ. The CDR3 spans 15 residues. CDR3 in amino acids: CASSLGQTSTDTQYF. The CDR3 DNA follows: TGTGCCAGCAGCTTAGGGCAAACTAGCACAGATACGCAGTATTTT.

This clonotype has at least ten counts. The rearrangement links TRBV10-3 to TRBJ2-2, with 7 nucleotides matching TRBD1. The CDR3 totals 14 residues. Germline loops: CDR1 ENHRY, CDR2 SYGVKD. Trimming removed 6 bases from V and 1 base from J; junction bases left unmatched: 2. The CDR3 bases are TGTGCCATCAGCCGACAGGGGAACACCGGGGAGCTGTTTTTT. Translation: CAISRQGNTGELFF.

The rearrangement links TRBV15 to TRBJ2-5; 8 bases fit TRBD1. The J segment lost 2 bases and the V segment lost 2 bases, leaving 4 bases of the junction unmatched. Germline-derived CDR1 and CDR2 are LNHNV and YYDKDF (reference sequence). The CDR3 extends over 15 amino acids. DNA for the CDR3: TGTGCCACCAGCAGAAGTCGGACAGGGCAAGAGACCCAGTACTTC. This translates into CATSRSRTGQETQYF.